Listed here are 21 T cell receptor beta chains from one sample, sequenced in a study of cytomegalovirus exposure and HLA in healthy donors. The PCR used 60 Vbeta and 13 Jbeta primers. Sequencing used immunoSEQ multiplex PCR; TCRdb keeps in-frame clones, though not all of them. The profile shows some 120,000 clones, 74% of them singletons. Sequencing was carried out using PBMCs. These receptors were taken from a woman aged 50 to 65 in good health and CMV-seropositive.

The rearrangement uses TRBV6-5 and TRBJ2-2; the match to TRBD1 covers 7 bases. The CDR3 runs to 13 residues. The germline V gene encodes CDR1 MNHEY and CDR2 SVGAGI. The ends lost 5 bases at V and 6 bases at J; junction bases unmatched: 3. The CDR3 DNA sequence: TGTGCCAGCAGTAGACAGGGATCCGGGGAGCTGTTTTTT. Translation: CASSRQGSGELFF.

J is TRBJ2-3 and V is TRBV11-2; TRBD1 is a possible D gene (6 bases). Germline V gene sequence: CDR1 SGHAT, CDR2 FQNNGV. There are 16 residues in the CDR3. Between the trimmed V and J ends, which lost 5 bases and 0 bases, there was a span of 15 bases. The chain's CDR3 is CASSHGQRTSTDTQYF. The DNA for the CDR3 is TGTGCCAGCAGCCACGGACAGCGAACTAGCACAGATACGCAGTATTTT.

V and J are TRBV7-9 and TRBJ2-7; 9 nucleotides line up with TRBD2. The CDR3 totals 16 residues. V gave up 1 base and J gave up 3 bases; unmatched junction bases: 7. CDR1 and CDR2 (germline): SEHNR, FQNEAQ (reference sequence). CDR3 DNA: TGTGCCAGCAGCTTAGACTTAGCGGGGGTGAGCTACGAGCAGTACTTC. Protein product: CASSLDLAGVSYEQYF.

This clone showed up just a few times. The chain recombines TRBV7-6 with TRBJ1-2, with D perhaps matching TRBD1 (6 bases). The CDR3 is 13 residues long. Germline-derived CDR1 and CDR2 are SGHVS and FNYEAQ. V was trimmed by 5 bases and J by 2 bases, leaving 9 bases between them. The CDR3 spells CASSLRGNYGYTF. CDR3 coding DNA: TGTGCCAGCAGCCTGAGGGGGAACTATGGCTACACCTTC.

The chain carries TRBV27 and TRBJ2-1; 10 nucleotides agree with TRBD1. The J segment lost 8 bases and the V segment lost 3 bases, leaving 7 bases of the junction unmatched. Germline V gives CDR1 MNHEY, CDR2 SMNVEV (reference sequence). This CDR3 has 15 residues. The CDR3 DNA sequence: TGTGCCAGCAGTTTCATGGGACAGGGGCAGGATGAGCAGTTCTTC. Translated, it gives CASSFMGQGQDEQFF.

The chain employs TRBV12-5 and TRBJ1-3, with 7 bases fitting TRBD1. The junction had 9 bases not matched to a gene; V was cut back by 3 bases and J by 4 bases. Per the germline V gene, CDR1 is LGHNT and CDR2 is FRNRAP. The CDR3 extends over 16 amino acids. CDR3 nucleotide sequence: TGTGCTAGTGGTTTTTTTGCGACAGGGCCGGGAAACACCATATATTTT. Translating gives CASGFFATGPGNTIYF.

This clone came up once. The chain uses TRBV6-1 and TRBJ2-3, with D maybe TRBD2 (5 bases). Germline V gene data show CDR1 as MNHNS and CDR2 as SASEGT. With 3 bases removed from V and 6 bases from J, the gap between germline ends came to 13 bases. This CDR3 comprises 14 residues. In DNA form, the CDR3 reads TGTGCCAGCAGTGAGAGGCAACCGGGGGATACGCAGTATTTT. It yields the protein CASSERQPGDTQYF.

The chain links TRBV5-4 to TRBJ2-7, with 10 nucleotides matching TRBD2. Looked up from germline, CDR1 is SGHNT and CDR2 is YYREEE (reference sequence). The CDR3 consists of 20 residues. Trimming at V came to 1 base and at J to 7 bases, leaving 23 bases not matched to a gene. CDR3 DNA: TGTGCCAGCAGCTTGTGGTCAATAGCGGGGGGCAACGAACCGCAGGATGAGCAGTACTTC. Translated, it gives CASSLWSIAGGNEPQDEQYF.

This clone came up a few times. The chain carries TRBV7-2 and TRBJ2-5; D not certain. Trimming left V 2 bases short and J 5 bases short, with 3 bases between. The germline gives CDR1 SGHTA, CDR2 FQGNSA. This CDR3 contains 11 residues. The DNA for the CDR3 is TGTGCCAGCAGCTTACATGAGACCCAGTACTTC. Residues: CASSLHETQYF.

The CDR3 coding sequence is TGTGCCAGCAGTCTCCGGGGTAGTCTCACAGATACGCAGTATTTT. This encodes CASSLRGSLTDTQYF. The gene calls are TRBV4-2 and TRBJ2-3; the D gene is possibly TRBD2 (5 bases). The CDR3 runs 15 residues. V lost 6 bases and J lost 2, with 15 bases in between. Germline CDR1 reads LGHNA; CDR2 reads YNFKEQ.

The genes are TRBV5-4 and TRBJ2-2; TRBD2 matches at 11 bases. V was clipped by 9 bases and J by 0 bases; unmatched bases: 7. CDR1 SGHNT and CDR2 YYREEE come from the germline V gene (reference sequence). This CDR3 has 16 amino acids. In DNA form, the CDR3 reads TGTGCCACCCCAAAGGGACTAGCGGCGAACACCGGGGAGCTGTTTTTT. Translated, it gives CATPKGLAANTGELFF. The complete variable domain, with remaining parts taken from reference TRBV5-4 and TRBJ2-2, reads ETGVTQSPTHLIKTRGQQVTLRCSSQSGHNTVSWYQQALGQGPQFIFQYYREEENGRGNFPPRFSGLQFPNYSSELNVNALELDDSALYLCATPKGLAANTGELFFGEGSRLTVL.

The chain links TRBV4-3 to TRBJ1-5; D unclear. The V gene's germline CDR1 is LGHNA and CDR2 YSLEER. There are 11 residues in the CDR3. As DNA, the CDR3 is TGCGAAGGAGGGAGCAATCAGCCCCAGCATTTT. Its translation is CEGGSNQPQHF.

The chain links TRBV11-2 to TRBJ1-4; TRBD1 agrees at 9 bases. The V segment lost 5 bases and the J segment 7 bases; nucleotides outside the gene matches: 5. The V gene's germline CDR1 is SGHAT and CDR2 FQNNGV. The CDR3 spans 14 residues. CDR3 protein: CASSRDRATEKLFF. CDR3 sequence (DNA): TGTGCCAGCAGCCGGGACAGGGCCACTGAAAAACTGTTTTTT.

This sequence joins TRBV6-5 and TRBJ1-2; D uncertain. The germline CDR1 and CDR2 sequences are MNHEY and SVGAGI. Trimming took off 5 bases at V and 7 bases at J, with 11 bases between the two ends. The CDR3 loop spans 12 amino acids. CDR3 sequence: CASSRGVGGYTF. CDR3 in DNA: TGTGCCAGCAGTCGAGGTGTGGGTGGCTACACCTTC.

The chain combines TRBV21-1 with TRBJ1-1; TRBD1, the D gene given by the table, was not confirmed from the DNA. TRBV21-1 is tagged as a pseudogene. The CDR3 totals 16 residues. The CDR3 region has the DNA TGTGCCAGCAGCAAAGATCGAACAGGGGGTTTCACTGAAGCTTTCTTT. Its protein is CASSKDRTGGFTEAFF.

This clone was seen a few times. At one end the junction does not follow the germline gene, possibly because of a read error. The chain has TRBV29-1 and TRBJ1-2, with 7 bases fitting TRBD1. The germline V gene encodes CDR1 SQVTM and CDR2 ANQGSEA. The CDR3 has 14 residues. CDR3 sequence (DNA): TGCGGCGTTGCCCTCGTGACAGGGATCAATGGCTACACCTTC. As protein: CGVALVTGINGYTF.

This clone appeared a few times. V gene TRBV2 combines with J gene TRBJ1-5; 9 positions match TRBD1. Unmatched junction bases numbered 11, after V lost 7 bases and J lost 7 bases. Germline assignment: CDR1 SNHLY and CDR2 FYNNEI. This CDR3 region has 15 residues. The CDR3 loop reads CASTGGRQGGQPQHF. In DNA, the CDR3 is TGTGCCAGCACCGGGGGGCGACAGGGGGGCCAGCCCCAGCATTTT.

Only a few counts were recorded for this clone. This rearrangement joins TRBV6-6 to TRBJ2-7; D not certain. Trimming left V 8 bases short and J 0 bases short, with 8 bases between. Germline CDR1 MNHNY, CDR2 SVGAGI (reference sequence). The CDR3 sequence is 12 residues long. CDR3 sequence reads: CASQPSSYEQYF. CDR3 DNA sequence: TGTGCCAGCCAACCGAGCTCCTACGAGCAGTACTTC.

The chain has TRBV6-6 and TRBJ1-2; 8 bases fit TRBD1. After removal of 2 bases from V and 2 bases from J, the junction contained 7 bases not matched to a gene. The CDR3 is 16 amino acids. CDR1 is MNHNY and CDR2 is SVGAGI in the germline V gene (reference sequence). The CDR3 here is CASSYDAGGFNYGYTF. In nucleotides, the CDR3 is TGTGCCAGCAGTTACGACGCAGGGGGCTTCAACTATGGCTACACCTTC.

The chain couples TRBV6-1 to TRBJ2-5; possible D gene TRBD2, 5 bases. CDR3 length: 14 amino acids. Germline CDR1 MNHNS, CDR2 SASEGT. V lost 5 bases to trimming and J lost 1 base, with 11 bases between them. The CDR3 region has the DNA TGTGCCAGCAGTCGAGGGTGGTCCCAAGAGACCCAGTACTTC. This encodes CASSRGWSQETQYF.

Turning to this clone: One junction end does not reproduce the germline sequence, and a read error may be involved. This rearrangement joins TRBV5-1 to TRBJ1-2; 7 bases are a match to TRBD1. Germline V gene sequence: CDR1 SGHRS, CDR2 YFSETQ. The CDR3 consists of 14 residues. CDR3 sequence: CASSSMGTDYGYTF. The CDR3, as DNA: TGCGCCAGTAGCTCCATGGGGACAGACTATGGCTACACCTTC.